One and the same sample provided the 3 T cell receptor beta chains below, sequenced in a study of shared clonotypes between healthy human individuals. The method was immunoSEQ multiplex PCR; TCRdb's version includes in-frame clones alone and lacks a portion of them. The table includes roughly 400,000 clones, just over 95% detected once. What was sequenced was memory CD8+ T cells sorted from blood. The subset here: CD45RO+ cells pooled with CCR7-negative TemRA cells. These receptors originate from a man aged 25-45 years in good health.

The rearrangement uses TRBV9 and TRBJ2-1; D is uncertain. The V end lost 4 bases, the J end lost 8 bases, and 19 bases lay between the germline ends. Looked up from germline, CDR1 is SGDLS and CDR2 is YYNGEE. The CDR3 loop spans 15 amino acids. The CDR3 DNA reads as TGTGCCAGCAGCCCTAGACGAGGTCAGACCGATGAGCAGTTCTTC. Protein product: CASSPRRGQTDEQFF.

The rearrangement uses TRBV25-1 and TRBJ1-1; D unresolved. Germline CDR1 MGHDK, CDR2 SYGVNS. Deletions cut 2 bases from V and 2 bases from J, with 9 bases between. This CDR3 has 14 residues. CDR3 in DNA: TGTGCCAGCAGTGAACGCGGCGTCAACACTGAAGCTTTCTTT. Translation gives CASSERGVNTEAFF.

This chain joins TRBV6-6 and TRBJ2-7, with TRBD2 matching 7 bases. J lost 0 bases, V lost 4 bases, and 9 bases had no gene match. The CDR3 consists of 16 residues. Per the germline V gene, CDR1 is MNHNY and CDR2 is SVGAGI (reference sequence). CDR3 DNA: TGTGCCAGCAGTTTACCCCCGGGACTATACTCCTACGAGCAGTACTTC. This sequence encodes CASSLPPGLYSYEQYF.